Sequencing of this T cell receptor (beta chain) was carried out in a study of blood T cells in healthy people across ages. General observations from the study: Diversity was estimated from one million T cells, and these estimates were considered underestimates.

Each donor had about 9.6 milliliters of peripheral blood drawn. This clonotype was seen only once. Antigen specificity is unknown. Germline values: CDR1 SGHTA, CDR2 FQGNSA. The CDR3 consists of 16 residues. V trimming: 1 base; J trimming: 4 bases; junction bases outside the gene matches: 7. A second about 7 to 11 cycle PCR used barcoded and J-beta primers. TCRdb re-called the 5' RACE reads with MiXCR, one entry per CDR3 protein. The table has 800,000 to 950,000 distinct CDR3 sequences, about 28% seen once. These data also formed part of another study, on T cells of mothers and their children. Per that paper: Related mother-child pairs shared slightly more overlap than unrelated pairs, but the difference was non-significant.

The clonotype was recovered from a woman aged 40 to 49 in good health. The V call is TRBV7-2, the J call TRBJ2-1; 7 positions match TRBD2. Sequenced sample: blood. This CDR3 is CASSLVAGEAYNEQFF. The CDR3 coding sequence is TGTGCCAGCAGCTTAGTGGCGGGAGAGGCGTACAATGAGCAGTTCTTC.